This entry lists 29 T cell receptor beta chains sequenced from one sample in a study of OX40 agonist ivuxolimab in advanced cancers. Some clones are missing from TCRdb's copy, which holds only in-frame ones; the method was immunoSEQ multiplex PCR. The table lists about 80,000 clones, 65% to 90% of them singletons. Sequenced material: CD4+ or CD8+ T cells sorted from blood, taken in a trial of the OX40 agonist ivuxolimab. These receptors originate from an adult with an advanced solid tumor such as melanoma, head and neck, liver or kidney cancer.

The V call is TRBV6-6, the J call TRBJ1-1, with 7 bases aligning to TRBD1. Germline V gives CDR1 MNHNY, CDR2 SVGAGI (reference sequence). V lost 3 bases to trimming and J lost 4 bases; unmatched junction nucleotides: 8. The length of the CDR3 is 15 residues. CDR3 amino acids: CASSYREQGSTEAFF. For the CDR3, the DNA is TGTGCCAGCAGTTATCGAGAACAGGGGAGCACTGAAGCTTTCTTT.

V and J are TRBV7-8 and TRBJ2-2, with a possible D match to TRBD2 (5 bases). Trimming took off 2 bases at V and 0 bases at J, with 13 bases between the two ends. The CDR3 length is 17 residues. Germline V CDR1 and CDR2: SGHVS, FQNEAQ. The CDR3 DNA reads as TGTGCCAGCAGCTTACATCCGAGCGGCCCGAACACCGGGGAGCTGTTTTTT. This encodes CASSLHPSGPNTGELFF.

The chain combines TRBV7-9 with TRBJ2-5; no reliable D call. Germline assignment: CDR1 SEHNR and CDR2 FQNEAQ (reference sequence). V lost 7 bases, J lost 2 bases, and 8 bases lay in between. This CDR3 contains 12 residues. Written as DNA, the CDR3 is TGTGCCAGCACCCAATCGCAAGAGACCCAGTACTTC. Protein: CASTQSQETQYF.

Notes on this clone: Within the sample, other DNA sequences also encode this same CDR3. The CDR3 region has the DNA TGCGCCAGCAGCCAAGTCCGGGGACAGGGTGGCAATCAGCCCCAGCATTTT. It translates to CASSQVRGQGGNQPQHF. This chain uses TRBV4-1 with TRBJ1-5; 9 nucleotides line up with TRBD1. The J segment lost 2 bases and the V segment lost 1 base, leaving 6 bases of the junction unmatched. Looked up from germline, CDR1 is MGHRA and CDR2 is YSYEKL. This CDR3 contains 17 residues.

CDR3 coding DNA: TGTGCCAGCAGCGTGACAGGAAACTACGAGCAGTACTTC. As protein: CASSVTGNYEQYF. This sequence joins TRBV6-1 and TRBJ2-7, with a tentative D call TRBD1 (6 bases). CDR3 length: 13 amino acids. V was pared by 6 bases and J by 3 bases, with 12 bases between. From germline, CDR1 is MNHNS and CDR2 SASEGT.

The table lists this clone with a few counts. The chain recombines TRBV7-9 with TRBJ2-3, with TRBD2 matching 14 bases. Germline V gene sequence: CDR1 SEHNR, CDR2 FQNEAQ (reference sequence). V lost 4 bases, J lost 4 bases, and 4 bases stayed unmatched. There are 16 residues in the CDR3. CDR3 DNA: TGTGCCAGCAGCTCGGGACTAGCGGGAGTGGCAGATACGCAGTATTTT. This translates into CASSSGLAGVADTQYF.

This chain connects TRBV5-6 to TRBJ1-6; D is ambiguous. The germline gives CDR1 SGHDT, CDR2 YYEEEE. The CDR3 runs to 16 residues. V shed 0 bases and J shed 5 bases, with 12 bases lying between them. In nucleotides, the CDR3 is TGTGCCAGCAGCTTGGACTACCCCGACAATAATTCACCCCTCCACTTT. Protein sequence: CASSLDYPDNNSPLHF.

V and J are TRBV19 and TRBJ2-5; 8 bases align to TRBD2. CDR1 LNHDA and CDR2 SQIVND come from the germline V gene (reference sequence). The CDR3 totals 15 residues. V lost 3 bases to trimming and J lost 6 bases; unmatched junction nucleotides: 9. In nucleotides, the CDR3 is TGTGCCAGTAGTATGCCCAGCGGGAGCGTGAAGACCCAGTACTTC. Its translation is CASSMPSGSVKTQYF.

The chain recombines TRBV10-3 with TRBJ2-1; 7 bases agree with TRBD2. V lost 5 bases and J lost 9; bases outside the gene matches: 4. CDR3 length: 12 residues. Germline V gene sequence: CDR1 ENHRY, CDR2 SYGVKD. Here the CDR3 DNA reads TGTGCCATCAGTCAAAGGGAGGGTGAGCAGTTCTTC. Protein: CAISQREGEQFF.

The count of this clone is one. The chain couples TRBV7-9 to TRBJ1-6; D not certain. The V and J ends lost 2 bases and 3 bases respectively, with 8 bases between them. This CDR3 spans 15 amino acids. Germline V gene lookup returns CDR1 SEHNR and CDR2 FQNEAQ (reference sequence). The CDR3 reads CASSLSVNYNSPLHF. DNA for the CDR3: TGTGCCAGCAGCTTAAGTGTTAACTATAATTCACCCCTCCACTTT. The variable domain in full, with the rest retrieved from reference TRBV7-9 and TRBJ1-6, is DTGVSQNPRHKITKRGQNVTFRCDPISEHNRLYWYRQTLGQGPEFLTYFQNEAQLEKSRLLSDRFSAERPKGSFSTLEIQRTEQGDSAMYLCASSLSVNYNSPLHFGNGTRLTVT.

This chain connects TRBV6-1 to TRBJ1-2, with D possibly matching TRBD1 (6 bases). Between the trimmed V and J ends, which lost 2 bases and 8 bases, there was a span of 9 bases. The CDR3 has 12 residues. The germline CDR1 and CDR2 sequences are MNHNS and SASEGT. The CDR3 region has the DNA TGTGCCAGCAGTGAACAGGGGCGCGGCTACACCTTC. As protein: CASSEQGRGYTF.

A few counts support this clone. V and J are TRBV10-3 and TRBJ2-4, with 11 positions matching TRBD2. The V and J ends lost 5 bases and 3 bases, in that order; junction bases with no gene match: 12. CDR1 is ENHRY, CDR2 SYGVKD, per germline. This CDR3 contains 18 residues. The CDR3: CAISPLPTSGNVKNIQYF. As DNA, the CDR3 is TGTGCCATCAGTCCATTACCGACTAGCGGGAACGTCAAAAACATTCAGTACTTC.

Here the CDR3 reads CASSLRHYEQYF. The CDR3 nucleotides read TGTGCCAGCAGCCTCCGACACTACGAGCAGTACTTC. The V call is TRBV11-1, the J call TRBJ2-7; D gene uncertain. This CDR3 region has 12 residues. Per the germline V gene, CDR1 is SGHAT and CDR2 is FQDESV (reference sequence). Between the trimmed V and J ends, which lost 5 bases and 3 bases, there was a span of 8 bases.

The chain employs TRBV28 and TRBJ2-7; tentative D call: TRBD1 (6 bases). The CDR3 loop spans 15 amino acids. The germline V gene encodes CDR1 MDHEN and CDR2 SYDVKM. Trimming took 10 bases from V and 0 from J, leaving 19 bases between them. CDR3 in DNA: TGTGCCACCGGGTTAGCAGGGGCGAGCTCCTACGAGCAGTACTTC. Translated: CATGLAGASSYEQYF.

The CDR3 protein is CASTPVGINSNQPQHF. CDR3 nucleotides: TGTGCCAGTACCCCCGTTGGGATTAATAGCAATCAGCCCCAGCATTTT. The V and J genes are TRBV19 and TRBJ1-5; D is uncertain. This CDR3 is built from 16 residues. Germline V gene sequence: CDR1 LNHDA, CDR2 SQIVND (reference sequence). V was clipped by 7 bases and J by 0 bases, with 16 bases between them.

This chain uses TRBV4-3 with TRBJ2-1; 7 nucleotides agree with TRBD1. This CDR3 is built from 16 residues. The germline gives CDR1 LGHNA, CDR2 YSLEER. Trimming took 2 bases from V and 0 from J; bases not matched to a gene: 4. As DNA, the CDR3 is TGCGCCAGCAGCCAAAAAACAGGGGCCTCCTACAATGAGCAGTTCTTC. This sequence encodes CASSQKTGASYNEQFF.

The J gene is TRBJ2-1, the V gene TRBV7-2; no definite D call. Germline loops: CDR1 SGHTA, CDR2 FQGNSA. This CDR3 has 15 amino acids. Trimming removed 1 base at V and 0 bases at J, with 7 bases between. CDR3 sequence reads: CASSLDAGSYNEQFF. Written as DNA, the CDR3 is TGTGCCAGCAGCTTAGATGCAGGCTCCTACAATGAGCAGTTCTTC. The full variable domain, completed using reference TRBV7-2 and TRBJ2-1, is GAGVSQSPSNKVTEKGKDVELRCDPISGHTALYWYRQSLGQGLEFLIYFQGNSAPDKSGLPSDRFSAERTGGSVSTLTIQRTQQEDSAVYLCASSLDAGSYNEQFFGPGTRLTVL.

The rearrangement links TRBV5-4 to TRBJ2-3; TRBD1 matches at 8 bases. V gave up 4 bases and J gave up 2 bases; unmatched junction bases: 6. This CDR3 has 15 residues. Germline CDR1 is SGHNT and CDR2 is YYREEE (reference sequence). The CDR3 DNA sequence: TGTGCCAGCAGCCTTCCGGGACAGGCCACAGATACGCAGTATTTT. The encoded protein is CASSLPGQATDTQYF.

This clone was detected a few times. The chain uses TRBV7-9 and TRBJ1-4; 10 positions agree with TRBD1. This CDR3 has 18 amino acids. V lost 0 bases to trimming and J lost 3 bases; unmatched junction nucleotides: 7. The V gene's germline CDR1 is SEHNR and CDR2 FQNEAQ (reference sequence). The CDR3 loop is CASSLAGTGVSANEKLFF. The CDR3 DNA follows: TGTGCCAGCAGCTTAGCGGGGACAGGGGTTTCGGCTAATGAAAAACTGTTTTTT.

This chain joins TRBV28 and TRBJ2-4, with 9 bases identical to TRBD1. This CDR3 is built from 17 residues. J lost 1 base, V lost 5 bases, and 9 bases had no gene match. Per germline, CDR1 MDHEN and CDR2 SYDVKM. CDR3 nucleotide sequence: TGTGCCAGCAGTACCCCCGGGACAGGGTGGGCCAAAAACATTCAGTACTTC. Amino acids: CASSTPGTGWAKNIQYF.

This clone has more than one count but fewer than ten. The chain's CDR3 is CASSVGTANSPLHF. The CDR3, as DNA: TGTGCCAGCAGTGTTGGGACAGCTAATTCACCCCTCCACTTT. This rearrangement joins TRBV6-4 to TRBJ1-6, with 7 bases matching TRBD1. This CDR3 is built from 14 residues. CDR1 and CDR2 (germline): MRHNA, SNTAGT. With V trimmed by 4 bases and J by 6 bases, 3 bases remained unmatched.

This chain joins TRBV7-2 and TRBJ2-4, with D unresolved. Germline CDR1 reads SGHTA; CDR2 reads FQGNSA. V was shortened by 1 base and J by 8 bases, with 9 bases between the two germline ends. The CDR3 contains 13 residues. The CDR3 sequence: CASSLERRDIQYF. DNA for the CDR3: TGTGCCAGCAGCTTAGAGAGACGGGACATTCAGTACTTC. Complete variable domain (other parts from reference TRBV7-2 and TRBJ2-4): GAGVSQSPSNKVTEKGKDVELRCDPISGHTALYWYRQSLGQGLEFLIYFQGNSAPDKSGLPSDRFSAERTGGSVSTLTIQRTQQEDSAVYLCASSLERRDIQYFGAGTRLSVL.

The rearrangement joins TRBV28 to TRBJ2-5; a weak D match, TRBD1 (5 bases). The germline gives CDR1 MDHEN, CDR2 SYDVKM. V lost 2 bases, J lost 4 bases, and 8 bases lay in between. CDR3 length equals 13 residues. Written as DNA, the CDR3 is TGTGCCAGCAGTTTACCAGGGCTAGAGACCCAGTACTTC. Its protein is CASSLPGLETQYF.

V usage is TRBV6-5 and J usage is TRBJ2-5; 10 bases are a match to TRBD1. The germline V gene encodes CDR1 MNHEY and CDR2 SVGAGI. The CDR3 spans 12 residues. V trimming: 8 bases; J trimming: 4 bases; junction bases outside the gene matches: 1. CDR3 DNA sequence: TGTGCCAGCGGGGACAGGGGAGAGACCCAGTACTTC. This translates into CASGDRGETQYF.

In this sample, this clone turned up a few times. The rearrangement uses TRBV28 and TRBJ1-2; D not certain. Trimming stripped 3 bases from V and 8 bases from J, with 16 bases between. CDR3 length: 14 residues. CDR1 MDHEN and CDR2 SYDVKM come from the germline V gene. The CDR3 DNA sequence: TGTGCCAGCAGTTTCCCGAACAGCTTGGGGGGCTACACCTTC. This sequence encodes CASSFPNSLGGYTF.

This clone was observed a handful of times. This chain connects TRBV18 to TRBJ2-7; D gene uncertain. The V gene's germline CDR1 is KGHSH and CDR2 LQKENI. The CDR3 runs to 11 residues. Trimming removed 2 bases from V and 3 bases from J, with 2 bases in between. CDR3 region: CASSPGYEQYF. DNA of the CDR3: TGTGCCAGCTCACCAGGCTACGAGCAGTACTTC.

The chain has TRBV6-1 and TRBJ1-5; D unclear. CDR1 is MNHNS and CDR2 is SASEGT in the germline V gene. V was trimmed by 4 bases and J by 11 bases, leaving 6 bases between them. CDR3 length: 10 residues. The CDR3 coding sequence is TGTGCCAGCAGTGCAGGTACCCAGCATTTT. This encodes CASSAGTQHF.

The CDR3 bases are TGTGCCAGCAGTCATCTCTACGAGCAGTACTTC. This gives the protein CASSHLYEQYF. The chain uses TRBV6-5 and TRBJ2-7; no reliable D call. CDR3 size: 11 residues. In germline, CDR1 is MNHEY, CDR2 SVGAGI. Trimming removed 5 bases from V and 3 bases from J, with 5 bases in between.

This clone turned up a few times. The gene calls are TRBV6-6 and TRBJ2-5, with D tentatively TRBD1 (7 bases). Germline CDR1 and CDR2: MNHNY and SVGAGI (reference sequence). With 5 bases removed from V and 5 bases from J, the gap between germline ends came to 18 bases. The CDR3 has 15 amino acids. The DNA of the CDR3 is TGTGCCAGCAGTCCTGGACAGGACCGGGGGGAGACCCAGTACTTC. It specifies CASSPGQDRGETQYF.